This is a list of T cell receptor beta chains from one sample in a study of T cell responses to AZD1222 COVID-19 vaccine. The data were produced by immunoSEQ multiplex PCR, yet TCRdb's version contains in-frame clones alone and is incomplete. The sample records roughly 100,000 clones, about 91% being singletons. Sequences were derived from peripheral blood, sampled on day 0 of AZD1222 vaccination. These receptors were collected from an adult in good health. Each CDR3 is given with its conserved first and last residue. A D gene is named only where the DNA matches it firmly. Clone size appears in some rows only: once, few, many, or a class for an expanded clone.

v_gene: TRBV20-1; d_gene: .; j_gene: TRBJ1-1; abundance: .; CDR3aa: CSAPGDTEAFF; CDR3nt: TGCAGTGCCCCGGGTGACACTGAAGCTTTCTTT
v_gene: TRBV5-1; d_gene: .; j_gene: TRBJ1-6; abundance: .; CDR3aa: CASSLDGQGGLSPLHF; CDR3nt: TGCGCCAGCAGCTTAGACGGGCAGGGAGGATTATCACCCCTCCACTTT
v_gene: TRBV2; d_gene: .; j_gene: TRBJ1-1; abundance: .; CDR3aa: CASSVGLTEAFF; CDR3nt: TGTGCCAGCAGTGTAGGGTTGACTGAAGCTTTCTTT
v_gene: TRBV15; d_gene: .; j_gene: TRBJ2-1; abundance: .; CDR3aa: CATSSLLVGGYNEQFF; CDR3nt: TGTGCCACCAGCAGCCTTCTAGTGGGGGGATACAATGAGCAGTTCTTC
v_gene: TRBV5-1; d_gene: TRBD2; j_gene: TRBJ2-3; abundance: .; CDR3aa: CASSLASAGGQGDTQYF; CDR3nt: TGCGCCAGCAGCTTGGCCTCGGCGGGGGGTCAGGGAGATACGCAGTATTTT
v_gene: TRBV27; d_gene: .; j_gene: TRBJ2-1; abundance: .; CDR3aa: CASSLGSGFYNEQFF; CDR3nt: TGTGCCAGCAGTTTAGGATCGGGGTTCTACAATGAGCAGTTCTTC
v_gene: TRBV7-2; d_gene: TRBD1; j_gene: TRBJ2-7; abundance: .; CDR3aa: CASSPRPEFTGTGKYEQYF; CDR3nt: TGTGCCAGCAGCCCGCGGCCCGAATTCACCGGGACAGGGAAATACGAGCAGTACTTC
v_gene: TRBV4-2; d_gene: .; j_gene: TRBJ1-2; abundance: .; CDR3aa: CASSQTTGYYGYTF; CDR3nt: TGTGCCAGCAGCCAAACGACAGGATACTATGGCTACACCTTC
v_gene: TRBV10-1; d_gene: .; j_gene: TRBJ2-3; abundance: .; CDR3aa: CASSPSGGTDTQYF; CDR3nt: TGCGCCAGCAGTCCTAGTGGGGGCACGGATACGCAGTATTTT
v_gene: TRBV19; d_gene: .; j_gene: TRBJ1-2; abundance: .; CDR3aa: CASSIRGAKGYTF; CDR3nt: TGTGCCAGTAGTATACGGGGGGCGAAGGGCTACACCTTC
v_gene: TRBV4-1; d_gene: TRBD2; j_gene: TRBJ2-2; abundance: .; CDR3aa: CASRRGGTGELFF; CDR3nt: TGCGCCAGCAGGAGGGGAGGGACCGGGGAGCTGTTTTTT
v_gene: TRBV12-3/TRBV12-4; d_gene: .; j_gene: TRBJ1-1; abundance: .; CDR3aa: CASTPQGPEAFF; CDR3nt: TGTGCCAGCACCCCCCAGGGCCCTGAAGCTTTCTTT
v_gene: TRBV5-1; d_gene: TRBD1; j_gene: TRBJ2-7; abundance: .; CDR3aa: CASSLEDRGLDEQYF; CDR3nt: TGCGCCAGCAGCTTGGAAGACAGGGGGCTCGACGAGCAGTACTTC
v_gene: TRBV3-1/TRBV3-2; d_gene: .; j_gene: TRBJ2-7; abundance: .; CDR3aa: CASSQLPRLEQYF; CDR3nt: TGTGCCAGCAGCCAACTTCCGCGTCTCGAGCAGTACTTC
v_gene: TRBV5-4; d_gene: .; j_gene: TRBJ2-2; abundance: .; CDR3aa: CASSRGQTNTGELFF; CDR3nt: TGTGCCAGCAGCCGTGGACAGACGAACACCGGGGAGCTGTTTTTT
v_gene: TRBV5-6; d_gene: .; j_gene: TRBJ2-3; abundance: few; CDR3aa: CASSLGPTDTQYF; CDR3nt: TGTGCCAGCAGCTTGGGGCCCACAGATACGCAGTATTTT
v_gene: TRBV29-1; d_gene: .; j_gene: TRBJ1-6; abundance: .; CDR3aa: CSVAGEKNSPLHF; CDR3nt: TGCAGCGTCGCAGGGGAGAAGAATTCACCCCTCCACTTT
v_gene: TRBV4-1; d_gene: TRBD1; j_gene: TRBJ1-4; abundance: .; CDR3aa: CASSPGRGQGALSEKLFF; CDR3nt: TGCGCCAGCAGCCCCGGGCGGGGACAGGGTGCTCTCAGCGAAAAACTGTTTTTT
v_gene: TRBV7-9; d_gene: .; j_gene: TRBJ2-2; abundance: .; CDR3aa: CASSLWGLNTGELFF; CDR3nt: TGTGCCAGCAGCTTATGGGGCTTGAACACCGGGGAGCTGTTTTTT
v_gene: TRBV2; d_gene: TRBD1; j_gene: TRBJ1-2; abundance: .; CDR3aa: CASSVAGGGYTF; CDR3nt: TGTGCCAGCAGTGTTGCAGGGGGTGGCTACACCTTC
v_gene: TRBV12-3/TRBV12-4; d_gene: .; j_gene: TRBJ1-1; abundance: once; CDR3aa: CASLGVGEAFF; CDR3nt: TGTGCCAGCCTTGGGGTCGGTGAAGCTTTCTTT
v_gene: TRBV7-2; d_gene: TRBD1; j_gene: TRBJ1-2; abundance: .; CDR3aa: CASSSRTGTDYGYTF; CDR3nt: TGTGCCAGCAGCTCCCGGACAGGGACAGACTATGGCTACACCTTC
v_gene: TRBV14; d_gene: .; j_gene: TRBJ1-3; abundance: .; CDR3aa: CASSQVLRSGSYLSGNTIYF; CDR3nt: TGTGCCAGCAGCCAAGTTCTCCGATCGGGTTCTTACCTCTCTGGAAACACCATATATTTT
v_gene: TRBV4-2; d_gene: .; j_gene: TRBJ1-2; abundance: .; CDR3aa: CASSLVVTGTNNNYGYTF; CDR3nt: TGTGCCAGCAGCCTGGTGGTGACAGGAACGAATAATAACTATGGCTACACCTTC
v_gene: TRBV6-5; d_gene: TRBD2; j_gene: TRBJ2-7; abundance: .; CDR3aa: CASSYSNNGGGDEQYF; CDR3nt: TGTGCCAGCAGTTACTCGAATAACGGCGGGGGGGACGAGCAGTACTTC
v_gene: TRBV5-1; d_gene: .; j_gene: TRBJ1-4; abundance: .; CDR3aa: CASSPMIATNEKLFF; CDR3nt: TGCGCCAGCAGCCCCATGATAGCTACTAATGAAAAACTGTTTTTT
v_gene: TRBV19; d_gene: .; j_gene: TRBJ2-1; abundance: .; CDR3aa: CASSITDELNEQFF; CDR3nt: TGTGCCAGTAGTATTACAGACGAACTCAATGAGCAGTTCTTC
v_gene: TRBV19; d_gene: .; j_gene: TRBJ1-5; abundance: .; CDR3aa: CASNSYPSHNRFQQPQHF; CDR3nt: TGTGCCAGTAACTCTTATCCCTCGCACAACCGATTCCAACAGCCCCAGCATTTT
v_gene: TRBV5-1; d_gene: .; j_gene: TRBJ1-4; abundance: .; CDR3aa: CASSSSQGMANEKLFF; CDR3nt: TGCGCCAGCAGCTCATCGCAGGGGATGGCTAATGAAAAACTGTTTTTT
v_gene: TRBV19; d_gene: TRBD2; j_gene: TRBJ2-1; abundance: once; CDR3aa: CASSIDQPSGGNNEQFF; CDR3nt: TGTGCCAGTAGTATAGATCAGCCTAGCGGGGGGAACAATGAGCAGTTCTTC
v_gene: TRBV12-3/TRBV12-4; d_gene: .; j_gene: TRBJ1-5; abundance: .; CDR3aa: CASGGLSNQPQHF; CDR3nt: TGTGCCAGCGGTGGCCTTAGCAATCAGCCCCAGCATTTT
v_gene: TRBV7-7; d_gene: TRBD1; j_gene: TRBJ2-2; abundance: .; CDR3aa: CASSLDRELAGELFF; CDR3nt: TGTGCCAGCAGTTTGGACAGGGAGTTAGCCGGGGAGCTGTTTTTT
v_gene: TRBV19; d_gene: .; j_gene: TRBJ1-2; abundance: .; CDR3aa: CASSRGPYGYTF; CDR3nt: TGTGCCAGTAGTAGAGGTCCCTATGGCTACACCTTC
v_gene: TRBV7-6; d_gene: .; j_gene: TRBJ1-1; abundance: once; CDR3aa: CASSSGDGPNTEAFF; CDR3nt: TGTGCCAGCAGCTCCGGTGACGGACCGAACACTGAAGCTTTCTTT
v_gene: TRBV5-4; d_gene: .; j_gene: TRBJ2-3; abundance: .; CDR3aa: CASSLAGTDTQYF; CDR3nt: TGTGCCAGCAGCTTGGCAGGCACAGATACGCAGTATTTT
v_gene: TRBV30; d_gene: .; j_gene: TRBJ1-1; abundance: .; CDR3aa: CAWSVLSGGTEAFF; CDR3nt: TGTGCCTGGAGTGTACTCTCGGGGGGCACTGAAGCTTTCTTT
v_gene: TRBV6-6; d_gene: TRBD1; j_gene: TRBJ1-2; abundance: .; CDR3aa: CASSYLQGANYGYTF; CDR3nt: TGTGCCAGCAGTTATTTACAGGGGGCAAACTATGGCTACACCTTC
v_gene: TRBV18; d_gene: .; j_gene: TRBJ2-5; abundance: .; CDR3aa: CASSPYRAQETQYF; CDR3nt: TGTGCCAGCTCACCATATCGGGCCCAAGAGACCCAGTACTTC
v_gene: TRBV10-3; d_gene: .; j_gene: TRBJ1-1; abundance: .; CDR3aa: CAISEGMTGTNTEAFF; CDR3nt: TGTGCCATCAGTGAGGGAATGACAGGAACTAACACTGAAGCTTTCTTT
v_gene: TRBV2; d_gene: .; j_gene: TRBJ1-2; abundance: .; CDR3aa: CASMKRGAHGYTF; CDR3nt: TGTGCCAGCATGAAAAGGGGGGCGCATGGCTACACCTTC
v_gene: TRBV14; d_gene: .; j_gene: TRBJ2-2; abundance: .; CDR3aa: CASSQDRGTGELFF; CDR3nt: TGTGCCAGCAGCCAAGATCGAGGGACCGGGGAGCTGTTTTTT
v_gene: TRBV5-1; d_gene: .; j_gene: TRBJ2-6; abundance: .; CDR3aa: CASSPGAWGLSGANVLTF; CDR3nt: TGCGCCAGCAGCCCTGGGGCGTGGGGATTGTCTGGGGCCAACGTCCTGACTTTC
v_gene: TRBV19; d_gene: .; j_gene: TRBJ1-2; abundance: .; CDR3aa: CASRTRDQDYGYTF; CDR3nt: TGTGCCAGTAGAACCCGGGACCAGGACTATGGCTACACCTTC